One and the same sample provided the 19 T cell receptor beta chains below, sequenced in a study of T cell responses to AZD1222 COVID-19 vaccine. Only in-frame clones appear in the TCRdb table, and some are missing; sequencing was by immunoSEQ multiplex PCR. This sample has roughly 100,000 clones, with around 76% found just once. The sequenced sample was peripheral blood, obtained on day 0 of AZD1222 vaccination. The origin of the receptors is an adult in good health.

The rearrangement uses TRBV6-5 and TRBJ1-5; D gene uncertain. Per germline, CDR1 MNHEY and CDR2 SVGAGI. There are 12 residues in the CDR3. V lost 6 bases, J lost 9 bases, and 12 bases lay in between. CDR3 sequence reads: CASRPRQGPQHF. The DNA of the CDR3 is TGTGCCAGCAGGCCCCGCCAAGGGCCCCAGCATTTT.

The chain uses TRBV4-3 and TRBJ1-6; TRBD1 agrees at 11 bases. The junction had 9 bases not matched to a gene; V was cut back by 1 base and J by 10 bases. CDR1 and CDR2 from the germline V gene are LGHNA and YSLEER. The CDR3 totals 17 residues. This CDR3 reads CASSQGTPGQGVSPLHF. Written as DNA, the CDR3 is TGCGCCAGCAGCCAAGGGACTCCGGGACAGGGGGTCTCACCCCTCCACTTT.

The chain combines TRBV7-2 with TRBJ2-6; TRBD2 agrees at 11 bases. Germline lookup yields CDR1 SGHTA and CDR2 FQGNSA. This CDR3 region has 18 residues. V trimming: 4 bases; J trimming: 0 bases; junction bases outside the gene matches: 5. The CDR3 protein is CASSSRLAGNSGANVLTF. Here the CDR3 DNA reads TGTGCCAGCAGCTCCAGACTAGCGGGGAACTCTGGGGCCAACGTCCTGACTTTC.

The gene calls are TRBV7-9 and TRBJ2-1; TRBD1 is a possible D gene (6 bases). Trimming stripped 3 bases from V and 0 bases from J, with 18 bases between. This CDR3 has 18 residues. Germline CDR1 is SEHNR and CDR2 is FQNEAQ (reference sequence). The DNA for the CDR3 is TGTGCCAGCAGCTTCCCCCTACAGGGATCCGACTCCTACAATGAGCAGTTCTTC. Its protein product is CASSFPLQGSDSYNEQFF. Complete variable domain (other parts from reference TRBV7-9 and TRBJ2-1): DTGVSQNPRHKITKRGQNVTFRCDPISEHNRLYWYRQTLGQGPEFLTYFQNEAQLEKSRLLSDRFSAERPKGSFSTLEIQRTEQGDSAMYLCASSFPLQGSDSYNEQFFGPGTRLTVL.

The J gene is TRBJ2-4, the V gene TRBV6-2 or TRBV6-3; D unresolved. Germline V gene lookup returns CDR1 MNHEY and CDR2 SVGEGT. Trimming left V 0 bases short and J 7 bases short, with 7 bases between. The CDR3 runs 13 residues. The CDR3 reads CASSYSGSNIQYF. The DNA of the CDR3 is TGTGCCAGCAGTTACTCGGGCAGTAACATTCAGTACTTC.

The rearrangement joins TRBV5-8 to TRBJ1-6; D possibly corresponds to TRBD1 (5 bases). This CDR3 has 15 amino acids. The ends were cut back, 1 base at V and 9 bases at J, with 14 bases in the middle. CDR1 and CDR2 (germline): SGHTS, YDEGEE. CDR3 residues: CASSLSWGDGSPLHF. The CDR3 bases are TGTGCCAGCAGCTTGAGTTGGGGGGATGGTTCACCCCTCCACTTT.

CDR3 sequence: CASSHGGQRAGELFF. In DNA, the CDR3 is TGCGCCAGCAGCCATGGGGGTCAACGGGCCGGGGAGCTGTTTTTT. J is TRBJ2-2 and V is TRBV4-3; possibly TRBD1 or TRBD2 for D (5 bases each). V lost 3 bases and J lost 6, with 14 bases in between. The CDR3 contains 15 residues. The germline V gene encodes CDR1 LGHNA and CDR2 YSLEER.

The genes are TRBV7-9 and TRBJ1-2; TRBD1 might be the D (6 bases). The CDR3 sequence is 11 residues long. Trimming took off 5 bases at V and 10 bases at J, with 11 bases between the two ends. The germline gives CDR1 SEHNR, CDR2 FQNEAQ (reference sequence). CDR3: CASSRDIDYTF. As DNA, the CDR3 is TGTGCCAGCAGCCGGGACATCGACTACACCTTC. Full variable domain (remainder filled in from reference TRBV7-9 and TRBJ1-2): DTGVSQNPRHKITKRGQNVTFRCDPISEHNRLYWYRQTLGQGPEFLTYFQNEAQLEKSRLLSDRFSAERPKGSFSTLEIQRTEQGDSAMYLCASSRDIDYTFGSGTRLTVV.

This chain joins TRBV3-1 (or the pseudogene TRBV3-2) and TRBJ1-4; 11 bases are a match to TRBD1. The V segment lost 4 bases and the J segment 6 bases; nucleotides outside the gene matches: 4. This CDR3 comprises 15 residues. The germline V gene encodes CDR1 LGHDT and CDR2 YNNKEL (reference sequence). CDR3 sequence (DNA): TGTGCCAGCAGCCCGGACAGGGGGCGTCATGAAAAACTGTTTTTT. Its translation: CASSPDRGRHEKLFF.

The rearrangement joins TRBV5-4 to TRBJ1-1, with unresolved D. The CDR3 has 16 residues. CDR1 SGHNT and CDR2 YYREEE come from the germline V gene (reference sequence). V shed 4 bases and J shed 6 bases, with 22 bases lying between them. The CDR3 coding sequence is TGTGCCAGCAGCCGCGAAGGAGTTGGGTCTTCGGCTGAAGCTTTCTTT. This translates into CASSREGVGSSAEAFF.

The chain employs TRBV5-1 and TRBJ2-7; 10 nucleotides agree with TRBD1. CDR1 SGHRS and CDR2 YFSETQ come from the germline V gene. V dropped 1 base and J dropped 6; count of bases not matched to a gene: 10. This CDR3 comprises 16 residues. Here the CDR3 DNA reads TGCGCCAGCAGCTTGCCCTCCCGACAGGGGGCTGGCGAGCAGTACTTC. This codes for CASSLPSRQGAGEQYF.

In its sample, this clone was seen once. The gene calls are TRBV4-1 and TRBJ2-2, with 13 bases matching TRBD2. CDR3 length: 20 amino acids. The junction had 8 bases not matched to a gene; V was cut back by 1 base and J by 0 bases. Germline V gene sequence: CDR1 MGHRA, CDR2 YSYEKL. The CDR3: CASSQVGLAGANTNTGELFF. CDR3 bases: TGCGCCAGCAGCCAAGTCGGACTAGCGGGGGCCAACACGAACACCGGGGAGCTGTTTTTT.

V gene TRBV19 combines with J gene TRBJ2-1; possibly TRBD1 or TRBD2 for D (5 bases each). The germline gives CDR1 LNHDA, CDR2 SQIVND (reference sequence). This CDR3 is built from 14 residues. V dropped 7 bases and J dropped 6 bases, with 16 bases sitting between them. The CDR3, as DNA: TGTGCCAGTAACCGGGGTGGGGCCGGCAATGAGCAGTTCTTC. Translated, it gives CASNRGGAGNEQFF.

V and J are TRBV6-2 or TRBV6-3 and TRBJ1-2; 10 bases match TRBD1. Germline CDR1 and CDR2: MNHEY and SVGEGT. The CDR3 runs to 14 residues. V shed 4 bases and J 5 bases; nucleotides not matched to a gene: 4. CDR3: CASSWGQGMYGYTF. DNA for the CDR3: TGTGCCAGCAGTTGGGGACAGGGGATGTATGGCTACACCTTC.

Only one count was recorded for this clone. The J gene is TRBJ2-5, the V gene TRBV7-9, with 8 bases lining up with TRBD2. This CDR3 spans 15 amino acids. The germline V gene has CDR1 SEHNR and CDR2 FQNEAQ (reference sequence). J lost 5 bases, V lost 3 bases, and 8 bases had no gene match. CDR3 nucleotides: TGTGCCAGCAGCTTCCCCGGGAGGGGGGTTGAGACCCAGTACTTC. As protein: CASSFPGRGVETQYF.

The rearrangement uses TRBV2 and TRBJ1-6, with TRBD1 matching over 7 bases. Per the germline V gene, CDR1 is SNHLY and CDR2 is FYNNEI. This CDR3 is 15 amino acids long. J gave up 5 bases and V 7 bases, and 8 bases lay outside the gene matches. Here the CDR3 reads CASKIDRADNSPLHF. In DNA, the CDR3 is TGTGCCAGCAAAATTGACAGGGCGGATAATTCACCCCTCCACTTT.

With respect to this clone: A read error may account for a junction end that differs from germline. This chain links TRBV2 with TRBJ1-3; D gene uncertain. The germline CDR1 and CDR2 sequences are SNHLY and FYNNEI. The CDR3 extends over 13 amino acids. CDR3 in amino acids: CASSPPAGSTIYF. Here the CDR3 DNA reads TGTGCCAGCAGTCCGCCAGCGGGAAGCACCATATATTTT.

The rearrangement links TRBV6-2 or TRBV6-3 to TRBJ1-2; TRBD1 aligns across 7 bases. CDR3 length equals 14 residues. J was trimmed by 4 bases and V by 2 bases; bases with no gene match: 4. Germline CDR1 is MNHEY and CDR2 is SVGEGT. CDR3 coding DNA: TGTGCCAGCAGTTACGGGGACAGCCTCTATGGCTACACCTTC. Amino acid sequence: CASSYGDSLYGYTF.

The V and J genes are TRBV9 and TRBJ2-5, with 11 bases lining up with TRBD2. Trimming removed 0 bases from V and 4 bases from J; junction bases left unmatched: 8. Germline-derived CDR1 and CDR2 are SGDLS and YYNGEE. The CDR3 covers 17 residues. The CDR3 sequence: CASSVASHLAGGETQYF. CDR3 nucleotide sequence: TGTGCCAGCAGCGTAGCTTCCCACCTAGCGGGAGGAGAGACCCAGTACTTC.